The subject of this entry is one T cell receptor (beta chain). The source of the sample is a study of blood T cell repertoires in COVID-19. Study as a whole: COVID-19 samples from acute and convalescent phases originated in the United States, Italy and Spain.

Trimming left V 10 bases short and J 6 bases short, with 12 bases between. This CDR3 has 12 residues. Authors' processing steps: Estimates of nucleated cell counts were drawn from the amplification of reference gene primers. The protocol was immunoSEQ multiplex PCR, while the TCRdb copy is restricted to in-frame clones and leaves out a portion. V, J and clone size were drawn from that table, and D and trimming were deduced from the DNA. Of 110,000 or so clones in the sample, around 84% are singletons; the top ten hold around 8%. This TCR was sampled from a middle-aged woman with acute or convalescent COVID-19. Sequencing was done on a sample of peripheral blood. The V and J genes are TRBV12-3 or TRBV12-4 and TRBJ2-2, with D possibly being TRBD2 (5 bases). CDR3 DNA sequence: TGTGCCACCCGTCGGGATCCCGGGGAGCTGTTTTTT. Translated, it gives CATRRDPGELFF.